This T cell receptor (beta chain) was sequenced in a study of PD-L1 blockade in urothelial cancer. This sample's time point: pretreatment peripheral blood. Locally advanced or metastatic urothelial carcinoma affected the patients. Repertoires were generated with immunoSEQ multiplex PCR, while TCRdb's copy carries only in-frame clones and drops some. The data hold around 63,000 clones, with roughly 79% observed a single time. The CDR3 loop spans 16 amino acids. Germline V gene data show CDR1 as KGHSH and CDR2 as LQKENI. Trimming cost V 3 bases and J 2 bases, with 14 bases left between them. This sequence joins TRBV18 and TRBJ2-1; D ambiguous. The source material was PBMCs, sampled around atezolizumab (anti-PD-L1) treatment. The source is a man in his 70s with urothelial cancer. The CDR3: CASSPSFSPTYNEQFF. In DNA, the CDR3 is TGTGCCAGCTCACCTTCCTTCTCCCCTACCTACAATGAGCAGTTCTTC.